This TCR beta chain was recovered during a study of T cell responses to AZD1222 COVID-19 vaccine. The CDR3 consists of 13 residues. The ends were cut back, 3 bases at V and 9 bases at J, with 12 bases in the middle. Germline V gene data show CDR1 as MNHNS and CDR2 as SASEGT. Profiled with immunoSEQ multiplex PCR; TCRdb holds only in-frame clones, not every one. The repertoire includes 150,000 to 250,000 clones, 91% of them detected once, and roughly 3.5% sits in the top ten. The V gene is TRBV6-1, the J gene TRBJ2-1; D may be TRBD1 (5 bases). The specimen comprised peripheral blood, sampled 28 days after the second AZD1222 dose. This TCR was recovered from an adult who received the AZD1222 COVID-19 vaccine. DNA for the CDR3: TGTGCCAGCAGTGACATAAGGGGCAGTGAGCAGTTCTTC. This encodes CASSDIRGSEQFF.